The rows below give T cell receptor beta chains drawn from one sample of a study of blood T cell repertoires in COVID-19. Only in-frame clones appear in the TCRdb table, and some are missing; sequencing was by immunoSEQ multiplex PCR. The sample shows tens of thousands of clones, about 88% of them seen only once. The sample taken for sequencing was peripheral blood. The receptors come from a man in his sixties or seventies with acute or convalescent COVID-19. CDR3s include the opening cysteine and the closing phenylalanine or tryptophan. D genes are given only for firm matches. Some rows have no size entry. The others give once, few or many, or a class for an expanded clone.

abundance,j_gene,v_gene,d_gene,CDR3nt,CDR3aa
-,TRBJ2-7,TRBV19,TRBD1,TGTGCCAGTAGTATTTCGACCACAGGGGGCCAGGAGCAGTACTTC,CASSISTTGGQEQYF
-,TRBJ1-2,TRBV28,-,TGTGCCAGCAGCCTGCAGGGGATCTATGGCTACACCTTC,CASSLQGIYGYTF
-,TRBJ1-2,TRBV19,TRBD1,TGTGCCAGTAGTATGTCTGGACAGGGGGCGCGATACAATGGCTACACCTTC,CASSMSGQGARYNGYTF
-,TRBJ2-1,TRBV7-2,-,TGTGCCAGCAGCCGGGACTCCCCCTTCTCCTACAATGAGCAGTTCTTC,CASSRDSPFSYNEQFF
-,TRBJ1-2,TRBV28,-,TGTGCCAGCAGTTTAACGGGATATGGCTACACCTTC,CASSLTGYGYTF
-,TRBJ1-2,TRBV5-1,TRBD1,TGCGCCAGCAGCATCCGACCTTTGGACAGGGAGATCTATGGCTACACCTTC,CASSIRPLDREIYGYTF
-,TRBJ2-3,TRBV19,-,TGTGCCAGTAAATTGACAGGAGCGGCAGATACGCAGTATTTT,CASKLTGAADTQYF
-,TRBJ2-2,TRBV5-4,TRBD2,TGTGCCAGCAGCTTAGCGGGGGGGCGTACCGGGGAGCTGTTTTTT,CASSLAGGRTGELFF
-,TRBJ1-6,TRBV30,TRBD1,TGTGCCTGGCGGACAGGGGAGAGGTCCTATAATTCACCCCTCCACTTT,CAWRTGERSYNSPLHF
-,TRBJ2-1,TRBV9,-,TGTGCCAGCAGCTCCCAATACAATGAGCAGTTCTTC,CASSSQYNEQFF
once,TRBJ1-2,TRBV29-1,-,TGCAGCGTTTCGGTTGGTAACTATGGCTACACCTTC,CSVSVGNYGYTF
-,TRBJ2-7,TRBV5-1,-,TGCGCCAGCAGCTTGGCGCCCGAGAGCGAGCAGTACTTC,CASSLAPESEQYF
-,TRBJ1-5,TRBV27,-,TGTGCCAGCAGTTTACAGGGAGGGGATAGCAATCAGCCCCAGCATTTT,CASSLQGGDSNQPQHF
once,TRBJ2-7,TRBV4-3,TRBD1,TGCGCCAGCAGCCAAGCTGAGGGGGCGAGAGAGCAGTACTTC,CASSQAEGAREQYF
-,TRBJ2-7,TRBV7-2,TRBD2,TGTGCCAGCAGCTCCTCCCGGCGGGGGTTCCGCTACGAGCAGTACTTC,CASSSSRRGFRYEQYF
-,TRBJ2-2,TRBV5-6,-,TGTGCCAGCAGCTGGAGGACGTCCGCGAACACCGGGGAGCTGTTTTTT,CASSWRTSANTGELFF
-,TRBJ2-6,TRBV7-2,-,TGTGCCAGCAGCCCTAGGGGGGGTCCCTCTGGGGCCAACGTCCTGACTTTC,CASSPRGGPSGANVLTF
-,TRBJ1-6,TRBV10-2,TRBD1,TGCGCCAGCAGTGAGTCGACAGGGGCCATCCACTTT,CASSESTGAIHF
-,TRBJ1-6,TRBV27,-,TGTGCCAGCAAGCAGGGGTCCCTAGGGACACCCCTCCACTTT,CASKQGSLGTPLHF